This is a list of T cell receptor beta chains from one sample in a study of early T cells in non-severe SARS-CoV-2 infection. MiXCR was run by TCRdb on the 5' RACE reads, yielding one entry per CDR3 protein. The sample lists approximately 66,000 distinct CDR3 sequences, about 13% occurring once. The sequenced sample was whole blood. The receptor source for this set is an adult who was a healthcare worker with PCR-confirmed SARS-CoV-2 infection or an uninfected control (not recorded which). CDR3s include the opening cysteine and the closing phenylalanine or tryptophan. Fields, in order: CDR3 length, clone size, D gene, J gene, V gene, CDR3 DNA, CDR3 protein. The D gene is left open where the match is weak. A clone size is listed for some rows: how often the clone was seen (once, few, many), or a class if it is expanded.

len: 12
abundance: many
d_gene: NA
j_gene: TRBJ1-2
v_gene: TRBV29-1
CDR3nt: TGCAGCGTTGAAGAACAGAGGGGTGGCTACACCTTC
CDR3aa: CSVEEQRGGYTF

len: 14
abundance: few
d_gene: NA
j_gene: TRBJ2-5
v_gene: TRBV9
CDR3nt: TGTGCCAGCAGCGTAGACTACGTACAAGAGACCCAGTACTTC
CDR3aa: CASSVDYVQETQYF

len: 13
abundance: many
d_gene: NA
j_gene: TRBJ1-3
v_gene: TRBV11-2
CDR3nt: TGTGCCAGCAGCCCTAGTGCGGGAAACACCATATATTTT
CDR3aa: CASSPSAGNTIYF

len: 15
abundance: NA
d_gene: NA
j_gene: TRBJ2-2
v_gene: TRBV7-3
CDR3nt: TGTGCCAGCAGCCCCCGCGCGTGGGGAGCCGGGGAGCTGTTTTTT
CDR3aa: CASSPRAWGAGELFF

len: 14
abundance: many
d_gene: TRBD1
j_gene: TRBJ2-1
v_gene: TRBV5-1
CDR3nt: TGCGCCAGCAGCTTGGGGACAGGGGGCAATGAGCAGTTCTTC
CDR3aa: CASSLGTGGNEQFF

len: 14
abundance: many
d_gene: NA
j_gene: TRBJ2-7
v_gene: TRBV3-1
CDR3nt: TGTGCCAGCAGCCAAGGAAGGGAATACCGTGGGCAGTACTTC
CDR3aa: CASSQGREYRGQYF

len: 13
abundance: NA
d_gene: TRBD1
j_gene: TRBJ1-1
v_gene: TRBV2
CDR3nt: TGTGCCAGCGGCCGGGACAGGGTCACTGAAGCTTTCTTT
CDR3aa: CASGRDRVTEAFF

len: 12
abundance: many
d_gene: NA
j_gene: TRBJ2-1
v_gene: TRBV6-2/TRBV6-3
CDR3nt: TGTGCCAGCGGGGGGCGTCGCAATGAGCAGTTCTTC
CDR3aa: CASGGRRNEQFF

len: 15
abundance: many
d_gene: NA
j_gene: TRBJ2-6
v_gene: TRBV19
CDR3nt: TGTGCCAGTAGATGGGGGCAGTCTGGGGCCAACGTCCTGACTTTC
CDR3aa: CASRWGQSGANVLTF

len: 13
abundance: NA
d_gene: NA
j_gene: TRBJ2-5
v_gene: TRBV24-1
CDR3nt: TGTGCCACCAGTGATTCAGTCCAAGAGACCCAGTACTTC
CDR3aa: CATSDSVQETQYF

len: 12
abundance: NA
d_gene: NA
j_gene: TRBJ2-1
v_gene: TRBV5-1
CDR3nt: TGCGCCAGCAGCTCGGCCTACAATGAGCAGTTCTTC
CDR3aa: CASSSAYNEQFF

len: 14
abundance: few
d_gene: TRBD2
j_gene: TRBJ2-7
v_gene: TRBV10-3
CDR3nt: TGTGCCATCAGTGAGATATCGGGAGGCTACGAGCAGTACTTC
CDR3aa: CAISEISGGYEQYF

len: 14
abundance: NA
d_gene: NA
j_gene: TRBJ2-7
v_gene: TRBV3-1
CDR3nt: TGTGCCAGCAGCCAGTTAGGGAGCTCCTACGAGCAGTACTTC
CDR3aa: CASSQLGSSYEQYF

len: 14
abundance: NA
d_gene: NA
j_gene: TRBJ2-1
v_gene: TRBV5-4
CDR3nt: TGTGCCAGCAGCTTGAAACTTGCCGACAATGAGCAGTTCTTC
CDR3aa: CASSLKLADNEQFF

len: 16
abundance: many
d_gene: NA
j_gene: TRBJ1-1
v_gene: TRBV11-2
CDR3nt: TGTGCCAGCAGCTTACCTACGGCCGGATTAAACACTGAAGCTTTCTTT
CDR3aa: CASSLPTAGLNTEAFF

len: 16
abundance: few
d_gene: TRBD2
j_gene: TRBJ2-3
v_gene: TRBV4-2
CDR3nt: TGTGCCAGCAGCCAAGATCGGGGGAGGGCCGCAAGTTCGCAGTATTTT
CDR3aa: CASSQDRGRAASSQYF

len: 13
abundance: many
d_gene: NA
j_gene: TRBJ2-2
v_gene: TRBV29-1
CDR3nt: TGCAGCGTTATCATTGCGAACACCGGGGAGCTGTTTTTT
CDR3aa: CSVIIANTGELFF

len: 17
abundance: NA
d_gene: NA
j_gene: TRBJ1-1
v_gene: TRBV7-9
CDR3nt: TGTGCCAGCAGTCGAAGCGGATTAGTTGGCAGAAACACTGAAGCTTTCTTT
CDR3aa: CASSRSGLVGRNTEAFF

len: 14
abundance: many
d_gene: TRBD1
j_gene: TRBJ1-4
v_gene: TRBV7-9
CDR3nt: TGTGCCAGCAGCAGGCGGACAGGCAATGAAAAACTGTTTTTT
CDR3aa: CASSRRTGNEKLFF

len: 14
abundance: few
d_gene: TRBD1
j_gene: TRBJ2-1
v_gene: TRBV7-3
CDR3nt: TGTGCCAGCAGCCCGGACAGGGGATGGCATGAGCAGTTCTTC
CDR3aa: CASSPDRGWHEQFF

len: 14
abundance: many
d_gene: TRBD1
j_gene: TRBJ2-2
v_gene: TRBV6-2/TRBV6-3
CDR3nt: TGTGCCAGCAAAAAGACAGGGGGGACCGGGGAGCTGTTTTTT
CDR3aa: CASKKTGGTGELFF

len: 15
abundance: NA
d_gene: TRBD1
j_gene: TRBJ2-2
v_gene: TRBV9
CDR3nt: TGTGCCAGCAGCACCAGGACAGGGATGGGCGGGGAGCTGTTTTTT
CDR3aa: CASSTRTGMGGELFF

len: 13
abundance: few
d_gene: NA
j_gene: TRBJ2-5
v_gene: TRBV6-1
CDR3nt: TGTGCCAGCAGGGAGGGACCCTCGGGGACCCAGTACTTC
CDR3aa: CASREGPSGTQYF

len: 12
abundance: many
d_gene: NA
j_gene: TRBJ2-3
v_gene: TRBV29-1
CDR3nt: TGCAGCGTTTACAGGAACGGGGATACGCAGTATTTT
CDR3aa: CSVYRNGDTQYF

len: 14
abundance: many
d_gene: NA
j_gene: TRBJ2-3
v_gene: TRBV7-3
CDR3nt: TGTGCCAGCAGCTTAACGCTCCAGGCAGATACGCAGTATTTT
CDR3aa: CASSLTLQADTQYF

len: 12
abundance: few
d_gene: NA
j_gene: TRBJ2-5
v_gene: TRBV10-3
CDR3nt: TGTGCCATCAGTGAGGCCCTTGAGACCCAGTACTTC
CDR3aa: CAISEALETQYF

len: 12
abundance: NA
d_gene: NA
j_gene: TRBJ2-5
v_gene: TRBV29-1
CDR3nt: TGCAGCATCAGGGATGGTCAAGAGACCCAGTACTTC
CDR3aa: CSIRDGQETQYF

len: 16
abundance: once
d_gene: TRBD2
j_gene: TRBJ2-1
v_gene: TRBV7-6
CDR3nt: TGTGCCAGCAGCTTAAGTAGTAGCGGGGGTTACAATGAGCTGTTCTTC
CDR3aa: CASSLSSSGGYNELFF

len: 13
abundance: NA
d_gene: NA
j_gene: TRBJ2-7
v_gene: TRBV29-1
CDR3nt: TGCAGCGTGCCGAGTCAGGGTACCAACGAGCAGTACTTC
CDR3aa: CSVPSQGTNEQYF